These 24 T cell receptor beta chains were sequenced from one sample in a study of blood T cells in healthy people across ages. A second PCR of roughly 7 to 11 cycles used a sample-barcoded 5' primer and a J-beta primer mix. TCRdb fed the 5' RACE reads into MiXCR, producing one record per CDR3 protein. The profile covers approximately 670,000 distinct CDR3 sequences, with 40% to 45% appearing a single time and approximately 29% taken by the ten largest. The specimen was blood. The origin of the receptors is a man aged 80 or over in good health.

The chain is built from TRBV2 and TRBJ2-3, with TRBD2 matching 16 bases. This CDR3 comprises 19 residues. The junction had 15 bases not matched to a gene; V was cut back by 11 bases and J by 1 base. Germline V CDR1 and CDR2: SNHLY, FYNNEI. CDR3 sequence reads: CAGSGVGLAGGRGTDTQYF. Here the CDR3 DNA reads TGTGCCGGGTCCGGTGTGGGACTAGCGGGGGGGCGGGGCACAGATACGCAGTATTTT.

This clonotype was counted between two and nine times. The rearrangement uses TRBV6-5 and TRBJ1-6; D might be TRBD1 (5 bases). The CDR3 extends over 16 amino acids. Germline-derived CDR1 and CDR2 are MNHEY and SVGAGI. V lost 6 bases, J lost 7 bases, and 19 bases lay in between. This CDR3 is CASSNLQGGWNSPLHF. The CDR3 DNA reads TGTGCCAGCAGCAACCTTCAGGGCGGGTGGAATTCACCCCTCCACTTT.

This chain uses TRBV4-2 with TRBJ2-3; 12 bases align to TRBD2. Trimming cost V 1 base and J 2 bases; bases outside gene matches: 16. This CDR3 comprises 21 residues. The germline CDR1 and CDR2 sequences are LGHNA and YNFKEQ. The CDR3 region is CASSQVEPGPSGGAFTDTQYF. Written as DNA, the CDR3 is TGTGCCAGCAGCCAAGTCGAACCGGGGCCTAGCGGGGGGGCCTTCACAGATACGCAGTATTTT.

Points on this clonotype: A much larger clone is a single base away; this may be a read error. The CDR3 reads CSAQWDRGYTGEMFF. The DNA of the CDR3 is TGCAGTGCTCAGTGGGACAGGGGGTACACCGGGGAGATGTTTTTT. The genes are TRBV20-1 and TRBJ2-2, with 11 positions matching TRBD1. The length of the CDR3 is 15 residues. Germline loops: CDR1 DFQATT, CDR2 SNEGSKA (reference sequence).

The chain is built from TRBV5-1 and TRBJ2-7; D gene unclear. The CDR3 is 12 residues long. V was shortened by 3 bases and J by 7 bases, with 11 bases between the two germline ends. CDR1 is SGHRS, CDR2 YFSETQ, per germline. This CDR3 reads CASSSSFNEQYF. CDR3 nucleotide sequence: TGCGCCAGCAGCTCCAGCTTCAATGAGCAGTACTTC.

The V and J genes are TRBV20-1 and TRBJ2-3; possible D gene TRBD2, 6 bases. V was cut by 5 bases and J by 6 bases, with 18 bases left in between. The CDR3 is made up of 14 amino acids. Germline V gene data show CDR1 as DFQATT and CDR2 as SNEGSKA (reference sequence). The CDR3 here is CSASRDFGPDTQYF. Written as DNA, the CDR3 is TGCAGTGCTTCCCGGGACTTTGGACCTGATACGCAGTATTTT.

The chain joins TRBV3-1 to TRBJ2-7; 8 bases match TRBD2. The closer fit of TRBJ2-4 to the DNA end suggests the J call may be wrong. Germline assignment: CDR1 LGHDT and CDR2 YNNKEL (reference sequence). The CDR3 totals 14 residues. CDR3: CASSRGGPGSIQYF. CDR3 in DNA: TGTGCCAGCAGCCGCGGGGGGCCGGGAAGCATTCAGTACTTC.

The CDR3 bases are TGCGCCAGCAGCCAAGACAGGGGCGCCTGCGAGCAGTACTTC. It encodes CASSQDRGACEQYF. The chain uses TRBV4-3 and TRBJ2-7; possibly TRBD1 for D (6 bases). The CDR3 consists of 14 residues. The germline gives CDR1 LGHNA, CDR2 YSLEER. The V gene lost 0 bases and the J gene lost 6 bases, with 12 bases spanning the gap.

The DNA of the CDR3 is TGTGCCAGCAGCCCTACACTGTCGAGCTCCTACAATGAGCAGTTCTTC. Translating it yields CASSPTLSSSYNEQFF. The chain links TRBV7-2 to TRBJ2-1; D gene uncertain. V was shortened by 5 bases and J by 0 bases, with 14 bases between the two germline ends. Germline CDR1 SGHTA, CDR2 FQGNSA. The CDR3 sequence is 16 residues long. The full variable domain, in which reference TRBV7-2 and TRBJ2-1 provide the parts outside the CDR3, is GAGVSQSPSNKVTEKGKDVELRCDPISGHTALYWYRQSLGQGLEFLIYFQGNSAPDKSGLPSDRFSAERTGGSVSTLTIQRTQQEDSAVYLCASSPTLSSSYNEQFFGPGTRLTVL.

The chain links TRBV5-5 to TRBJ1-1; D is unresolved. Trimming took 1 base from V and 3 from J, leaving 7 bases between them. The CDR3 is 13 amino acids. The V gene's germline CDR1 is SGHKS and CDR2 YYEKEE (reference sequence). The CDR3 sequence is CASSLNLDTEAFF. The CDR3 nucleotides are TGTGCCAGCAGCTTGAATCTGGACACTGAAGCTTTCTTT.

Many counts were recorded for this clonotype. V usage is TRBV5-1 and J usage is TRBJ2-3; D gene ambiguous. Trimming cost V 0 bases and J 4 bases, with 6 bases left between them. The CDR3 has 13 amino acids. Germline loops: CDR1 SGHRS, CDR2 YFSETQ. CDR3 residues: CASSLAPADTQYF. CDR3 coding DNA: TGCGCCAGCAGCTTGGCACCCGCAGATACGCAGTATTTT.

The chain employs TRBV11-2 and TRBJ2-7; no clear D gene. The J call is uncertain, as TRBJ2-4 better fits the DNA end. The CDR3 runs to 15 residues. Germline CDR1 and CDR2: SGHAT and FQNNGV. The CDR3 loop is CASSRNGLAKNIQYF. DNA for the CDR3: TGTGCCAGCAGCAGAAACGGGCTAGCCAAAAACATTCAGTACTTC.

This clonotype was seen a handful of times. This CDR3 is CATSRDQRGQGETQYF. The DNA of the CDR3 is TGTGCCACCAGCAGAGATCAGAGGGGGCAAGGGGAGACCCAGTACTTC. The V gene is TRBV15, the J gene TRBJ2-5; 7 bases are a match to TRBD1. The J segment lost 5 bases and the V segment lost 0 bases, leaving 9 bases of the junction unmatched. CDR1 LNHNV and CDR2 YYDKDF come from the germline V gene (reference sequence). This CDR3 is 16 amino acids long.

As to this clonotype: It may be a read error: a sequence one base away is much more abundant. The J gene is TRBJ1-2, the V gene TRBV5-1; 7 bases map to TRBD1. The V segment lost 0 bases and the J segment 6 bases; nucleotides outside the gene matches: 8. The CDR3 has 15 residues. Germline CDR1 is SGHRS and CDR2 is YFSETQ. The DNA of the CDR3 is TGCGCCAGCAGCTTGGACGCCGGGACAGACAATGGCTACACCTTC. Protein product: CASSLDAGTDNGYTF. The full variable domain, completed using reference TRBV5-1 and TRBJ1-2, is KAGVTQTPRYLIKTRGQQVTLSCSPISGHRSVSWYQQTPGQGLQFLFEYFSETQRNKGNFPGRFSGRQFSNSRSEMNVSTLELGDSALYLCASSLDAGTDNGYTFGSGTRLTVV.

The chain has TRBV10-3 and TRBJ2-5, with D unresolved. Per germline, CDR1 ENHRY and CDR2 SYGVKD. V was pared by 3 bases and J by 0 bases, with 8 bases between. The CDR3 runs to 14 residues. The CDR3 DNA follows: TGTGCCATCAGTGATCCTGGGAACCAAGAGACCCAGTACTTC. Translated, it gives CAISDPGNQETQYF.

The chain has TRBV19 and TRBJ1-4, with a possible D match to TRBD1 (6 bases). The CDR3 sequence is 14 residues long. V was pared by 6 bases and J by 7 bases, with 15 bases between. Germline values: CDR1 LNHDA, CDR2 SQIVND (reference sequence). This chain's CDR3 is CASRAQGGGEKLFF. CDR3 coding DNA: TGTGCCAGTAGGGCGCAGGGAGGGGGTGAAAAACTGTTTTTT.

This clonotype was picked up one time. The chain uses TRBV30 and TRBJ2-5, with TRBD1 as a possible D gene (5 bases). Trimming left V 4 bases short and J 2 bases short, with 8 bases between. The CDR3 has 12 amino acids. Germline lookup yields CDR1 GTSNPN and CDR2 SVGIG (reference sequence). In DNA, the CDR3 is TGTGCCTGGATGCCAGGGCAAGAGACCCAGTACTTC. It translates to CAWMPGQETQYF.

The J gene is TRBJ2-1, the V gene TRBV3-1; 8 bases are a match to TRBD2. J gave up 6 bases and V 0 bases, and 7 bases lay outside the gene matches. The V gene's germline CDR1 is LGHDT and CDR2 YNNKEL (reference sequence). The CDR3 has 16 amino acids. DNA for the CDR3: TGTGCCAGCAGCCAAGATTCGCGGGAGGAGTCCAATGAGCAGTTCTTC. Its translation: CASSQDSREESNEQFF.

The rearrangement uses TRBV7-2 and TRBJ2-6; D remains ambiguous. CDR3 length: 15 amino acids. Trimming shortened V by 5 bases and J by 5 bases, and 13 bases separated the two germline ends. Germline CDR1 reads SGHTA; CDR2 reads FQGNSA. The CDR3 nucleotides read TGTGCCAGCAGCCTAGGCCAGCGTTGGGCCAACGTCCTGACTTTC. It is translated as CASSLGQRWANVLTF.

This rearrangement joins TRBV12-3 or TRBV12-4 to TRBJ2-7; the match to TRBD1 covers 8 bases. The CDR3 covers 12 residues. The junction had 3 bases not matched to a gene; V was cut back by 3 bases and J by 8 bases. The chain's CDR3 is CASSFGQGQQYF. CDR3 bases: TGTGCCAGCAGTTTCGGACAGGGACAGCAGTACTTC.

The chain recombines TRBV25-1 with TRBJ2-5; TRBD1 matches 10 bases. The DNA matches TRBJ2-1 better at its end, which makes the J call doubtful. The CDR3 contains 16 residues. Germline CDR1 is MGHDK and CDR2 is SYGVNS. Here the CDR3 DNA reads TGTGCCAGCAGTGAAAGACAGGGGGCGCGCCAAGAGACCCAGTTCTTC. Translating it yields CASSERQGARQETQFF.

This clonotype was recorded only once. The chain uses TRBV20-1 and TRBJ2-7; 12 bases align to TRBD1. The J call may be in error: the DNA end matches TRBJ2-4 better. Germline assignment: CDR1 DFQATT and CDR2 SNEGSKA (reference sequence). The CDR3 loop spans 14 amino acids. In DNA, the CDR3 is TGCAGTGCTAGAGGGGGACAGGGGGCTAACATTCAGTACTTC. Its protein is CSARGGQGANIQYF.

This clonotype was seen at least ten times. This chain links TRBV29-1 with TRBJ2-7, with 10 bases that match TRBD2. Germline V gene data show CDR1 as SQVTM and CDR2 as ANQGSEA. This CDR3 is 15 amino acids long. The V gene end was trimmed by 7 bases and the J gene end by 7 bases; junction bases not matched to a gene: 16. The CDR3 DNA sequence: TGCAGCGCCCGGGGGGCACTAGCGGGGATGGGGGAGCAGTACTTC. Translated: CSARGALAGMGEQYF.

The chain employs TRBV7-2 and TRBJ2-5, with 12 bases lining up with TRBD2. Germline V gives CDR1 SGHTA, CDR2 FQGNSA. The CDR3 consists of 18 residues. Losses at the gene ends were 2 bases for V and 11 bases for J; bases not matched to a gene: 18. The CDR3 nucleotides are TGTGCCAGCAGCTTACGACTAGCGGGAGAGGCAATCTACAATGAGCAGTACTTC. Translation: CASSLRLAGEAIYNEQYF. Looking up the rest from reference TRBV7-2 and TRBJ2-5 gives the full variable domain: GAGVSQSPSNKVTEKGKDVELRCDPISGHTALYWYRQSLGQGLEFLIYFQGNSAPDKSGLPSDRFSAERTGGSVSTLTIQRTQQEDSAVYLCASSLRLAGEAIYNEQYFGPGTRLLVL.